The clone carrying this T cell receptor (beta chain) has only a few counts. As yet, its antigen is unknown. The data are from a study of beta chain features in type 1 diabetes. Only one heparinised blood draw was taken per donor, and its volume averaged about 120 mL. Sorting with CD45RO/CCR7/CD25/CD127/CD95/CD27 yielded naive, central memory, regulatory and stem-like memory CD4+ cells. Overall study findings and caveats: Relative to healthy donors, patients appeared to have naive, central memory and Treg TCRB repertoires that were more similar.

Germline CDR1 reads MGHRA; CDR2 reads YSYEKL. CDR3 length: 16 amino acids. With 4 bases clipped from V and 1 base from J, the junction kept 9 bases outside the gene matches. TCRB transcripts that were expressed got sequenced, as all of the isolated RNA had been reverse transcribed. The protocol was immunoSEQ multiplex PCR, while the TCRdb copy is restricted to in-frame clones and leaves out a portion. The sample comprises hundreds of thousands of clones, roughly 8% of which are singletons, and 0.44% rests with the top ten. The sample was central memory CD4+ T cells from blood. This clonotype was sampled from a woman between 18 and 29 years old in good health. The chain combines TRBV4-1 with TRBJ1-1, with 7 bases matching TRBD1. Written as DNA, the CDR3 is TGCGCCAGCAGCCTCGACTCTTGGACAGGGAACACTGAAGCTTTCTTT. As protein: CASSLDSWTGNTEAFF.